The entry below gives a single T cell receptor (beta chain) sequence along with its context. Method: immunoSEQ multiplex PCR; TCRdb's copy keeps in-frame clones and lacks some. Counted here are 6,000 to 7,500 clones, roughly 88% occurring once; the ten biggest clones make up approximately 12%. The data were taken from a study of blood T cell repertoires in COVID-19. Overall study: T cells, B-cell-depleted T cells, or PBMCs provided the cDNA or gDNA that served as material.

The CDR3 covers 15 residues. CDR1 is SGHAT, CDR2 FQNNGV, per germline. The germline V and J ends were trimmed by 0 bases and 7 bases, with 13 bases remaining between them. The sequencing input was peripheral blood. The chain has TRBV11-2 and TRBJ1-5; the D gene is possibly TRBD1 (5 bases). The TCR originated in a human donor with active COVID-19. The donor label of this sample is uncertain. The CDR3 bases are TGTGCCAGCAGCTTAGATTGGGGGGGAGGACAGCCCCAGCATTTT. Amino acid sequence: CASSLDWGGGQPQHF.